Listed here is a single T cell receptor (beta chain). This sample stems from a study of blood T cell repertoires in COVID-19. Per the original methods: Cell counts per sample came from amplifying reference gene primers. The table came from immunoSEQ multiplex PCR; TCRdb's copy has only in-frame clones and leaves some out. Clonal size and the V and J genes are those of that table, whereas D and trimming came from the DNA. This table holds some 250,000 clones, around 90% found once. Everyone who took part was roughly 18 to 89 years old, and they came from about two dozen US areas. This CDR3 comprises 16 residues. Germline V gene sequence: CDR1 SGHAT, CDR2 FQNNGV. The V and J ends lost 6 bases and 0 bases, in that order; junction bases with no gene match: 8.

This receptor was taken from a human donor in a cohort exposed to, infected with or recovered from COVID-19 (not recorded which). The donor label of this sample is uncertain. This sequence joins TRBV11-2 and TRBJ1-3; 7 bases fit TRBD1. Sequencing was performed on PBMCs or T cells enriched from blood (not recorded which). Written as DNA, the CDR3 is TGTGCCAGCAGTTATCCCAAGGGGGCCTCTGGAAACACCATATATTTT. The encoded protein is CASSYPKGASGNTIYF.